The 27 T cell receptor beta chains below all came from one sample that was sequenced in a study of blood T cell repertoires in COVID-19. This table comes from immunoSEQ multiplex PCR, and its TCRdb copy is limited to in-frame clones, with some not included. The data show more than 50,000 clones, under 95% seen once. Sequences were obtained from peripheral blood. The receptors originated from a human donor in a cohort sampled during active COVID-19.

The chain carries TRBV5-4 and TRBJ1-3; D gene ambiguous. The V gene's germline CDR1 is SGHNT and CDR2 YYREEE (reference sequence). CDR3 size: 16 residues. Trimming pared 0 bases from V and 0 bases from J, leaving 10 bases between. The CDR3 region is CASSLEWAGSGNTIYF. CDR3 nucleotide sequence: TGTGCCAGCAGCTTGGAGTGGGCAGGCTCTGGAAACACCATATATTTT.

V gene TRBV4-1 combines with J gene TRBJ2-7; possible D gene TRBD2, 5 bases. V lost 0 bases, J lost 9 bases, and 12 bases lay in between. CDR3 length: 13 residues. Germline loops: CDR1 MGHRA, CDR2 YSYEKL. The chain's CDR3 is CASSQELAYSQYF. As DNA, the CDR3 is TGCGCCAGCAGCCAAGAGCTAGCCTATTCGCAGTACTTC.

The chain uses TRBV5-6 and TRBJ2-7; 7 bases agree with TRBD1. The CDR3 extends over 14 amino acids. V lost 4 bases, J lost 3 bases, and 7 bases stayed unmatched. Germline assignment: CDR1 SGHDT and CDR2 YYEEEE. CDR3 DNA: TGTGCCAGCAGCCCCGGACAGGCTCGCTACGAGCAGTACTTC. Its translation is CASSPGQARYEQYF.

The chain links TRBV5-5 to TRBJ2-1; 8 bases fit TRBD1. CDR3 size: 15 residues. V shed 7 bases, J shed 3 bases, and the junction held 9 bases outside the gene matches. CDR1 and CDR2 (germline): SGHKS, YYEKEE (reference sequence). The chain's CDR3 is CASQGQEFFYNEQFF. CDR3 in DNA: TGTGCCAGCCAGGGACAGGAGTTCTTCTACAATGAGCAGTTCTTC.

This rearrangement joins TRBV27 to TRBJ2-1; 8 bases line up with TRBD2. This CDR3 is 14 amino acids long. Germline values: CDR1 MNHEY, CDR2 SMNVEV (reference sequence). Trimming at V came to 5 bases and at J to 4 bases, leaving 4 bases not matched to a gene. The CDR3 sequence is CASSETSGYNEQFF. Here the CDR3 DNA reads TGTGCCAGCAGTGAAACTAGCGGTTACAATGAGCAGTTCTTC.

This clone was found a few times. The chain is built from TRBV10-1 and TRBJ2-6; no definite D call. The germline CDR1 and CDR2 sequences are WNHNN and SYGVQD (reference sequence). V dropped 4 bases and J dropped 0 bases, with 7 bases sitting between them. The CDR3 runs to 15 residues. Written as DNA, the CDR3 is TGCGCCAGCAGTGCGTCCTACTCTGGGGCCAACGTCCTGACTTTC. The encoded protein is CASSASYSGANVLTF.

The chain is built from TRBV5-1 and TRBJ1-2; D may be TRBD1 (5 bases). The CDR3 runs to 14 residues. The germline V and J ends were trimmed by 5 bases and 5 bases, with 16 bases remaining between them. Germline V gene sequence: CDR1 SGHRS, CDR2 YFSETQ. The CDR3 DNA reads TGCGCCAGCAGGGCGGGGCGCGTCGGGTATGGCTACACCTTC. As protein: CASRAGRVGYGYTF. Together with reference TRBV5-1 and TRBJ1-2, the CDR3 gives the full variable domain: KAGVTQTPRYLIKTRGQQVTLSCSPISGHRSVSWYQQTPGQGLQFLFEYFSETQRNKGNFPGRFSGRQFSNSRSEMNVSTLELGDSALYLCASRAGRVGYGYTFGSGTRLTVV.

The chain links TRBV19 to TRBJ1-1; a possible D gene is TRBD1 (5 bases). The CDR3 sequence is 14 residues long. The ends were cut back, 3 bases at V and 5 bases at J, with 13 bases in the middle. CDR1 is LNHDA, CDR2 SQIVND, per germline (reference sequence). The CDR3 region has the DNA TGTGCCAGTAGTATCCGCGGGGGGATGACTGAAGCTTTCTTT. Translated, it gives CASSIRGGMTEAFF.

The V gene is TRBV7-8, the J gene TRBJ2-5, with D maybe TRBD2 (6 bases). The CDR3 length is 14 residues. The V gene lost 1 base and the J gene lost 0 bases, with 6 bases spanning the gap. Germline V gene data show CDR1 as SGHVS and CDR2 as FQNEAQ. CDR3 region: CASSLGGNQETQYF. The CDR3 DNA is TGTGCCAGCAGCTTAGGCGGGAACCAAGAGACCCAGTACTTC.

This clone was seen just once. The CDR3 is CASSLAGQRELTGELFF. The CDR3 region has the DNA TGTGCCAGCAGCTTAGCTGGCCAGCGGGAACTCACCGGGGAGCTGTTTTTT. V is TRBV7-2 and J is TRBJ2-2, with 7 bases aligning to TRBD2. The CDR3 extends over 17 amino acids. The germline V gene has CDR1 SGHTA and CDR2 FQGNSA. The trim removed 0 bases at V and 4 bases at J, leaving 8 bases unmatched.

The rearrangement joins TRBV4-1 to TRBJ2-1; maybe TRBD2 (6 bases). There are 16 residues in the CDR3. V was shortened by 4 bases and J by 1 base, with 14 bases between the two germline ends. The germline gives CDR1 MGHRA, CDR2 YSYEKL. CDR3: CASSRGTPVSYNEQFF. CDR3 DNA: TGCGCCAGCAGCCGAGGGACTCCGGTGTCCTACAATGAGCAGTTCTTC.

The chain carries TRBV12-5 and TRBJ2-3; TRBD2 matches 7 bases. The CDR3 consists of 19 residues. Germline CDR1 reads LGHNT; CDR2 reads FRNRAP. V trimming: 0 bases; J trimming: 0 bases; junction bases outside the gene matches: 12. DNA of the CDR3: TGTGCTAGTGGTTTGGTACTGGCGGGAGCAACCTCTAGCACAGATACGCAGTATTTT. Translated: CASGLVLAGATSSTDTQYF.

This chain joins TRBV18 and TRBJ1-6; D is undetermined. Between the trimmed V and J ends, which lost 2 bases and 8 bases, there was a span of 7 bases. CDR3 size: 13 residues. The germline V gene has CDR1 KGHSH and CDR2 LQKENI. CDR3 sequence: CASSPAGDSPLHF. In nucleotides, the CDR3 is TGTGCCAGCTCACCAGCGGGAGATTCACCCCTCCACTTT.

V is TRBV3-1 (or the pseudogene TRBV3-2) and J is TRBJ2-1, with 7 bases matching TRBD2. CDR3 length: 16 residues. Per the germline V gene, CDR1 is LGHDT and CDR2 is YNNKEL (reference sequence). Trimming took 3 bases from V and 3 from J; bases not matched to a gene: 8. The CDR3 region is CASSHSRAGIYNEQFF. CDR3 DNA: TGTGCCAGCAGCCACAGCCGAGCGGGGATCTACAATGAGCAGTTCTTC.

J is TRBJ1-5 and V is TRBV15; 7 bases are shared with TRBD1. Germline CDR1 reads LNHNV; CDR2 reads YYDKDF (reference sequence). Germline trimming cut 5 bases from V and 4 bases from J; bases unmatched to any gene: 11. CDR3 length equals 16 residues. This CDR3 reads CATSRRTGRGNQPQHF. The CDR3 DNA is TGTGCCACCAGCCGCCGGACAGGCAGGGGGAATCAGCCCCAGCATTTT. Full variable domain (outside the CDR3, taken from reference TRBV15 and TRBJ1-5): DAMVIQNPRYQVTQFGKPVTLSCSQTLNHNVMYWYQQKSSQAPKLLFHYYDKDFNNEADTPDNFQSRRPNTSFCFLDIRSPGLGDTAMYLCATSRRTGRGNQPQHFGDGTRLSIL.

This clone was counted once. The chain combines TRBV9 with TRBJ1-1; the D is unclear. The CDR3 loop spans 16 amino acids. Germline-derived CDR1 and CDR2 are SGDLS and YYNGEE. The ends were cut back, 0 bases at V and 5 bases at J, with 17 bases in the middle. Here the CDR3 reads CASSVDRTTSGTEAFF. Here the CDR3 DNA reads TGTGCCAGCAGCGTAGACAGAACCACATCGGGGACTGAAGCTTTCTTT.

As DNA, the CDR3 is TGTGCCAGCAGCTCCCACCTTACAGGGTTCTCCTACGAGCAGTACTTC. Translation gives CASSSHLTGFSYEQYF. V is TRBV11-3 and J is TRBJ2-7; D is possibly TRBD1 (6 bases). With 4 bases removed from V and 0 bases from J, the gap between germline ends came to 16 bases. From germline, CDR1 is SGHNT and CDR2 YENEEA. The CDR3 totals 16 residues. The full variable domain, completed using reference TRBV11-3 and TRBJ2-7, is EAGVVQSPRYKIIEKKQPVAFWCNPISGHNTLYWYLQNLGQGPELLIRYENEEAVDDSQLPKDRFSAERLKGVDSTLKIQPAELGDSAVYLCASSSHLTGFSYEQYFGPGTRLTVT.

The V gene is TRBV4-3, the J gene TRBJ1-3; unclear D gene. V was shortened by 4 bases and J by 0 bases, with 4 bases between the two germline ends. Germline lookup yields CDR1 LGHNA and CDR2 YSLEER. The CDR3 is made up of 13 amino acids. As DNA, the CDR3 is TGCGCCAGCAGCCCTACCTCTGGAAACACCATATATTTT. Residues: CASSPTSGNTIYF.

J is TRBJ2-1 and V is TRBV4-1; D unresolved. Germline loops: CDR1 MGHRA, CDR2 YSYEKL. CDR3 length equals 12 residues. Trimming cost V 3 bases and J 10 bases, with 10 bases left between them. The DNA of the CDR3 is TGCGCCAGCAGCCACTTAGGAGCAGAGCAGTTCTTC. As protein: CASSHLGAEQFF.

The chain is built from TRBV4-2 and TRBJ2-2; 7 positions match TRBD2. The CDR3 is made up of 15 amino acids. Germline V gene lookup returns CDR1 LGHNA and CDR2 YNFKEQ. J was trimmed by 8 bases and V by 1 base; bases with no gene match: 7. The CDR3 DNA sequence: TGTGCCAGCAGCCAAGCCGGCGGGAGTTTAGGGGAGCTGTTTTTT. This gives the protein CASSQAGGSLGELFF.

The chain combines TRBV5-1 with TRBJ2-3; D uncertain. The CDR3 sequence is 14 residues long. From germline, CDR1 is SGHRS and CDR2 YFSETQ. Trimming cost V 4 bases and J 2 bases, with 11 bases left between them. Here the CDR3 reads CASSPREYTDTQYF. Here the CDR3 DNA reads TGCGCCAGCAGCCCGCGAGAGTACACAGATACGCAGTATTTT. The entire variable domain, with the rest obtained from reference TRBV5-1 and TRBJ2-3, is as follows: KAGVTQTPRYLIKTRGQQVTLSCSPISGHRSVSWYQQTPGQGLQFLFEYFSETQRNKGNFPGRFSGRQFSNSRSEMNVSTLELGDSALYLCASSPREYTDTQYFGPGTRLTVL.

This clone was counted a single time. In DNA, the CDR3 is TGTGCCATCAGGATGGGACAGGGCCTCACAGATACGCAGTATTTT. Its protein product is CAIRMGQGLTDTQYF. This chain joins TRBV10-3 and TRBJ2-3, with 9 bases lining up with TRBD1. Germline loops: CDR1 ENHRY, CDR2 SYGVKD. The CDR3 is 15 residues long. Losses at the gene ends were 6 bases for V and 2 bases for J; bases not matched to a gene: 6.

CDR3 protein: CASSLGTGASPLHF. The CDR3 DNA reads as TGTGCCAGCAGTTTAGGGACAGGCGCTTCACCCCTCCACTTT. The chain is built from TRBV27 and TRBJ1-6; the match to TRBD1 covers 8 bases. The ends lost 2 bases at V and 9 bases at J; junction bases unmatched: 3. From germline, CDR1 is MNHEY and CDR2 SMNVEV (reference sequence). The CDR3 length is 14 residues.

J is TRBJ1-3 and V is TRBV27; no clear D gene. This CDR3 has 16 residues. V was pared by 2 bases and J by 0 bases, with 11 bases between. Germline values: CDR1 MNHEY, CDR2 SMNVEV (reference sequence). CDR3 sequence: CASSLRGGYSGNTIYF. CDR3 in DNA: TGTGCCAGCAGTTTACGGGGTGGATACTCTGGAAACACCATATATTTT.

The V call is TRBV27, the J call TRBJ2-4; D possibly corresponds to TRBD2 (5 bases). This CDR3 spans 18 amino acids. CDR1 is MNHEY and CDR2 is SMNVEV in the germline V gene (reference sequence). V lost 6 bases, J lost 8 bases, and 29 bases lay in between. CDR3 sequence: CASRPQPRARAAADIQYF. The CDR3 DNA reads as TGTGCCAGCAGACCTCAGCCTCGCGCGAGGGCGGCTGCGGACATTCAGTACTTC.

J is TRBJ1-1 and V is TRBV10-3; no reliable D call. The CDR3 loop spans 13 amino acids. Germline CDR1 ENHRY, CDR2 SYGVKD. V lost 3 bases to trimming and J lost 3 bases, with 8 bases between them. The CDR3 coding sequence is TGTGCCATCAGTGAACGCGGTGACACTGAAGCTTTCTTT. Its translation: CAISERGDTEAFF.

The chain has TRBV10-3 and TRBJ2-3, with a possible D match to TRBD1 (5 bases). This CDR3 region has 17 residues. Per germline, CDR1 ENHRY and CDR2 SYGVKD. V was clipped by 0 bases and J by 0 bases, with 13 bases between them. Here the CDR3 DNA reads TGTGCCATCAGTGAGTCTACGGGCCCAGGGAGCACAGATACGCAGTATTTT. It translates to CAISESTGPGSTDTQYF.